Each of the 27 T cell receptor beta chains below was sequenced from the same sample in a study of blood T cell repertoires in COVID-19. TCRdb's copy holds only in-frame clones and misses some; the assay was immunoSEQ multiplex PCR. Of under 300,000 clones in the sample, around 90% were seen once. Material for sequencing was PBMCs or T cells enriched from blood (not recorded which). These receptors were collected from a woman aged 30 to 39 who had recovered from COVID-19.

The chain combines TRBV18 with TRBJ1-4; 7 positions match TRBD1. The ends lost 3 bases at V and 6 bases at J; junction bases unmatched: 4. Looked up from germline, CDR1 is KGHSH and CDR2 is LQKENI. The CDR3 contains 14 residues. The CDR3 bases are TGTGCCAGCTCACCTGGGACAGTGGATGAAAAACTGTTTTTT. Its protein is CASSPGTVDEKLFF.

This clone was seen only once. The chain combines TRBV10-3 with TRBJ1-6; D might be TRBD1 (6 bases). Trimming removed 5 bases from V and 8 bases from J, with 13 bases in between. Germline CDR1 and CDR2: ENHRY and SYGVKD. This CDR3 is built from 14 residues. CDR3 protein: CAISRTARDSPLHF. CDR3 in DNA: TGTGCCATCAGTAGGACAGCCAGAGATTCACCCCTCCACTTT.

The chain recombines TRBV21-1 with TRBJ1-2. TRBV21-1 is labeled a pseudogene. The CDR3 loop spans 17 amino acids. The CDR3 protein is CASRKNDCGGRSYGYTF. In DNA, the CDR3 is TGTGCCAGCAGAAAAAACGATTGCGGGGGAAGATCCTATGGCTACACCTTC.

This chain connects TRBV7-2 to TRBJ1-2; 8 nucleotides match TRBD1. After removal of 5 bases from V and 5 bases from J, the junction contained 7 bases not matched to a gene. Germline values: CDR1 SGHTA, CDR2 FQGNSA. This CDR3 has 14 amino acids. CDR3 sequence reads: CASSRTQGVYGYTF. CDR3 coding DNA: TGTGCCAGCAGCCGTACACAGGGGGTGTATGGCTACACCTTC.

This chain links TRBV2 with TRBJ2-5, with D maybe TRBD1 (6 bases). Trimming took off 6 bases at V and 1 base at J, with 12 bases between the two ends. From germline, CDR1 is SNHLY and CDR2 FYNNEI. This CDR3 has 14 amino acids. CDR3 residues: CASRTLGGQETQYF. The CDR3 nucleotides are TGTGCCAGCAGAACACTAGGGGGCCAAGAGACCCAGTACTTC.

V and J are TRBV10-3 and TRBJ1-4, with D tentatively TRBD1 (6 bases). Trimming left V 4 bases short and J 7 bases short, with 16 bases between. The CDR3 loop spans 15 amino acids. CDR1 and CDR2 from the germline V gene are ENHRY and SYGVKD. CDR3 coding DNA: TGTGCCATCAGTGGGACAGCCTTATTTGGTGAAAAACTGTTTTTT. Its protein is CAISGTALFGEKLFF.

The CDR3 is CASSERWGQGANNSPLHF. In DNA, the CDR3 is TGTGCCAGCAGTGAACGTTGGGGGCAGGGGGCGAATAATTCACCCCTCCACTTT. The chain carries TRBV2 and TRBJ1-6; 8 bases map to TRBD1. J lost 5 bases, V lost 2 bases, and 11 bases had no gene match. Germline values: CDR1 SNHLY, CDR2 FYNNEI. This CDR3 has 18 residues. Full variable domain (rest looked up from reference TRBV2 and TRBJ1-6): EPEVTQTPSHQVTQMGQEVILRCVPISNHLYFYWYRQILGQKVEFLVSFYNNEISEKSEIFDDQFSVERPDGSNFTLKIRSTKLEDSAMYFCASSERWGQGANNSPLHFGNGTRLTVT.

The rearrangement uses TRBV27 and TRBJ1-2; 7 bases are shared with TRBD1. The CDR3 spans 13 residues. From germline, CDR1 is MNHEY and CDR2 SMNVEV (reference sequence). V was pared by 5 bases and J by 8 bases, with 8 bases of the junction left unmatched. The CDR3 DNA follows: TGTGCCAGCAGTCCCTTAGGGGGCAAAGGCTACACCTTC. It codes for CASSPLGGKGYTF.

The chain recombines TRBV5-4 with TRBJ1-2; the D is unclear. V dropped 4 bases and J dropped 6 bases, with 22 bases sitting between them. Germline-derived CDR1 and CDR2 are SGHNT and YYREEE (reference sequence). CDR3 length: 16 residues. The CDR3: CASSSERHLRRDGYTF. CDR3 nucleotides: TGTGCCAGCAGCAGCGAAAGACACCTAAGGAGGGATGGCTACACCTTC.

The genes are TRBV28 and TRBJ1-5; D is unclear. The V gene's germline CDR1 is MDHEN and CDR2 SYDVKM. V was shortened by 6 bases and J by 6 bases, with 9 bases between the two germline ends. CDR3 length: 12 amino acids. CDR3 sequence reads: CASSTGIQPQHF. The DNA for the CDR3 is TGTGCCAGCAGCACGGGGATTCAGCCCCAGCATTTT.

The V call is TRBV7-3, the J call TRBJ1-3; D is possibly TRBD1 (6 bases). CDR3 length: 15 residues. V gave up 6 bases and J gave up 0 bases, with 12 bases separating them. The V gene's germline CDR1 is SGHTA and CDR2 FQGTGA. Here the CDR3 reads CASSFGQISGNTIYF. The CDR3 region has the DNA TGTGCCAGCAGTTTCGGACAGATCTCTGGAAACACCATATATTTT.

The chain carries TRBV5-6 and TRBJ2-3; no clear D gene. There are 14 residues in the CDR3. Trimming took off 1 base at V and 5 bases at J, with 11 bases between the two ends. Germline CDR1 is SGHDT and CDR2 is YYEEEE. The DNA of the CDR3 is TGTGCCAGCAGCTTGAAGAGTTCCGGAGATACGCAGTATTTT. It codes for CASSLKSSGDTQYF.

Only a few counts were recorded for this clone. V is TRBV5-1 and J is TRBJ2-6; D may be TRBD2 (7 bases). Trimming removed 5 bases at V and 0 bases at J, with 15 bases between. The CDR3 extends over 17 amino acids. The germline V gene has CDR1 SGHRS and CDR2 YFSETQ. The CDR3, as DNA: TGCGCCAGCAGTCTCAGAGGGGGGGACTCTGGGGCCAACGTCCTGACTTTC. Protein product: CASSLRGGDSGANVLTF.

J is TRBJ1-4 and V is TRBV28; no firm D call. Germline-derived CDR1 and CDR2 are MDHEN and SYDVKM. Trimming removed 6 bases from V and 10 bases from J, with 12 bases in between. This CDR3 is 12 amino acids long. Here the CDR3 reads CASSPPLGKLFF. DNA for the CDR3: TGTGCCAGCAGCCCCCCACTTGGAAAACTGTTTTTT.

The chain recombines TRBV6-5 with TRBJ2-7; TRBD1 aligns across 9 bases. CDR1 is MNHEY and CDR2 is SVGAGI in the germline V gene. V lost 3 bases, J lost 3 bases, and 6 bases stayed unmatched. CDR3 length: 15 residues. CDR3 residues: CASSYHPGQGYEQYF. The CDR3 DNA reads as TGTGCCAGCAGTTATCATCCGGGACAGGGCTACGAGCAGTACTTC.

For the CDR3, the DNA is TGTGCCAGCAGCCTTCGACGCCCCGGACACGCCCTCGAGGACACTGAAGCTTTCTTT. Translation: CASSLRRPGHALEDTEAFF. V gene TRBV7-6 combines with J gene TRBJ1-1; possibly TRBD1 for D (5 bases). CDR1 and CDR2 (germline): SGHVS, FNYEAQ. V lost 5 bases and J lost 3, with 28 bases in between. The CDR3 totals 19 residues.

The CDR3 sequence: CATSPRQGARGYTF. The CDR3 DNA is TGTGCCACCAGCCCCCGACAGGGGGCAAGGGGCTACACCTTC. V usage is TRBV15 and J usage is TRBJ1-2, with 10 bases fitting TRBD1. The germline V gene encodes CDR1 LNHNV and CDR2 YYDKDF (reference sequence). The CDR3 totals 14 residues. V lost 5 bases, J lost 8 bases, and 8 bases stayed unmatched.

J is TRBJ2-5 and V is TRBV5-1; no clear D gene. CDR3 length: 13 residues. With 3 bases removed from V and 5 bases from J, the gap between germline ends came to 11 bases. Looked up from germline, CDR1 is SGHRS and CDR2 is YFSETQ. This CDR3 is CASSSRLRETQYF. Written as DNA, the CDR3 is TGCGCCAGCAGCTCCCGGCTGAGGGAGACCCAGTACTTC.

The rearrangement joins TRBV5-1 to TRBJ1-2; D gene unclear. Germline V gene sequence: CDR1 SGHRS, CDR2 YFSETQ. This CDR3 region has 15 residues. The V and J ends lost 0 bases and 4 bases respectively, with 13 bases between them. The CDR3 DNA reads as TGCGCCAGCAGCTTGGCGAATAGAATTCGCTATGGCTACACCTTC. Its protein is CASSLANRIRYGYTF. The whole variable domain, filled in from reference TRBV5-1 and TRBJ1-2, reads KAGVTQTPRYLIKTRGQQVTLSCSPISGHRSVSWYQQTPGQGLQFLFEYFSETQRNKGNFPGRFSGRQFSNSRSEMNVSTLELGDSALYLCASSLANRIRYGYTFGSGTRLTVV.

This clone was seen once. J is TRBJ1-4 and V is TRBV5-1; D possibly corresponds to TRBD1 (6 bases). The CDR3 length is 14 residues. Per the germline V gene, CDR1 is SGHRS and CDR2 is YFSETQ. Trimming shortened V by 4 bases and J by 8 bases, and 15 bases separated the two germline ends. The DNA of the CDR3 is TGCGCCAGCAGCCGGGACATGTTAGGGGAAAAACTGTTTTTT. Residues: CASSRDMLGEKLFF.

The chain couples TRBV28 to TRBJ1-6; D perhaps matches TRBD1 (5 bases). CDR1 and CDR2 from the germline V gene are MDHEN and SYDVKM. This CDR3 is 15 amino acids long. Trimming pared 1 base from V and 10 bases from J, leaving 14 bases between. The CDR3 nucleotides read TGTGCCAGCAGTTTATTCGGGGGACGGGGCTCACCCCTCCACTTT. This translates into CASSLFGGRGSPLHF.

The chain links TRBV7-9 to TRBJ2-1; 8 bases map to TRBD2. V trimming: 3 bases; J trimming: 9 bases; junction bases outside the gene matches: 19. Per the germline V gene, CDR1 is SEHNR and CDR2 is FQNEAQ (reference sequence). The CDR3 covers 18 residues. The CDR3 loop is CASSLEGTRGYVGREQFF. The CDR3 DNA sequence: TGTGCCAGCAGCTTGGAGGGGACTAGGGGGTACGTGGGACGTGAGCAGTTCTTC.

This clone was seen only a few times. The sample contains more than one DNA sequence encoding this CDR3. The chain has TRBV9 and TRBJ1-1, with TRBD1 matching 8 bases. V gave up 5 bases and J gave up 3 bases; unmatched junction bases: 3. Germline-derived CDR1 and CDR2 are SGDLS and YYNGEE. This CDR3 spans 13 amino acids. The CDR3 here is CASSYRGDTEAFF. The CDR3 region has the DNA TGTGCCAGCAGTTACAGGGGGGACACTGAAGCTTTCTTT.

The V and J genes are TRBV30 and TRBJ1-2; TRBD1 matches at 9 bases. J lost 5 bases, V lost 7 bases, and 5 bases had no gene match. Germline V gene data show CDR1 as GTSNPN and CDR2 as SVGIG (reference sequence). The CDR3 is 12 amino acids. The CDR3 reads CASKGQGYGYTF. DNA of the CDR3: TGTGCCTCGAAGGGACAGGGATATGGCTACACCTTC.

The chain links TRBV3-1 (or the pseudogene TRBV3-2) to TRBJ2-6; the match to TRBD1 covers 10 bases. With 4 bases clipped from V and 3 bases from J, the junction kept 3 bases outside the gene matches. Germline loops: CDR1 LGHDT, CDR2 YNNKEL (reference sequence). The CDR3 runs 16 residues. The DNA of the CDR3 is TGTGCCAGCAGCCGGGACAGGGGTAATGGGGCCAACGTCCTGACTTTC. Translation: CASSRDRGNGANVLTF.

The chain links TRBV27 to TRBJ2-7, with 10 bases fitting TRBD1. Germline CDR1 MNHEY, CDR2 SMNVEV (reference sequence). This CDR3 is built from 18 residues. V gave up 6 bases and J gave up 4 bases; unmatched junction bases: 18. The DNA for the CDR3 is TGTGCCAGCAGGAAGGATAGCCGGGACAGGGGATGGGGGTACGAGCAGTACTTC. Amino acids: CASRKDSRDRGWGYEQYF.

The V call is TRBV6-6, the J call TRBJ2-3; TRBD1 aligns across 10 bases. The germline CDR1 and CDR2 sequences are MNHNY and SVGAGI (reference sequence). J was trimmed by 6 bases and V by 5 bases; bases with no gene match: 11. The CDR3 has 16 amino acids. The CDR3 loop is CASSRGGQGMKDTQYF. The CDR3 DNA sequence: TGTGCCAGCAGTCGAGGGGGACAGGGGATGAAGGATACGCAGTATTTT.